Listed below are T cell receptor beta chains from one sample, sequenced in a study of blood T cell repertoires in COVID-19. TCRdb's copy holds only in-frame clones and misses some; the assay was immunoSEQ multiplex PCR. The table shows 30,000 to 40,000 clones, with roughly nine tenths occurring only once. Sequenced input: peripheral blood. Receptors originate from a woman in her twenties or thirties in a cohort sampled during active COVID-19. CDR3s include the opening cysteine and the closing phenylalanine or tryptophan. A D gene is named only where the DNA matches it firmly. The size of a clone is reported for some rows only, either as once, few or many, or as a class for expanded clones.

>TRBJ2-2|TRBV24-1|-|-
TGTGCCACCAGTGATTTATACGGCACCGGGGAGCTGTTTTTT
CATSDLYGTGELFF
>TRBJ2-5|TRBV5-6|-|-
TGTGCCAGCAGCCGGGACTCAGGGGAGACCCAGTACTTC
CASSRDSGETQYF
>TRBJ1-5|TRBV3-1/TRBV3-2|-|-
TGTGCCAGCAGCCAAGGGGGGGGGAACCAGCCCCAGCATTTT
CASSQGGGNQPQHF
>TRBJ2-5|TRBV5-1|-|-
TGCGCCAGCAGTCCGGGTCCCGTCGAGACCCAGTACTTC
CASSPGPVETQYF
>TRBJ2-7|TRBV24-1|-|-
TGTGCCACCAGTGGGGGCGGGACTTCCTACGAGCAGTACTTC
CATSGGGTSYEQYF
>TRBJ2-2|TRBV5-8|-|-
TGTGCCAGCAGCCGACGCCCAGGGTGGGTCACCGGGGAGCTGTTTTTT
CASSRRPGWVTGELFF
>TRBJ1-1|TRBV4-2|-|-
TGTGCCAGCAGCCAAGAATTAGGTGCGGACACTGAAGCTTTCTTT
CASSQELGADTEAFF
>TRBJ1-1|TRBV5-1|-|TRBD1
TGCGCCAGCAGCGCGGGGACAGTGAACACTGAAGCTTTCTTT
CASSAGTVNTEAFF
>TRBJ1-5|TRBV2|once|TRBD1
TGTGCCAGCAGGGGGGGACAGGCCCTTGGTGATCAGCCCCAGCATTTT
CASRGGQALGDQPQHF
>TRBJ1-2|TRBV6-5|-|TRBD1
TGTGCCAGCAGTCCACAAACAGGGGGCAACTATGGCTACACCTTC
CASSPQTGGNYGYTF